Following are 24 T cell receptor beta chains from one sample sequenced in a study of radiotherapy plus CTLA-4 blockade in lung cancer. Sequenced by immunoSEQ multiplex PCR; TCRdb stores in-frame clones only, minus some. The data show about 110,000 clones, approximately 80% seen once. This specimen consisted of peripheral blood, obtained from a patient treated with radiotherapy plus ipilimumab. All receptors derive from a human donor with non-small cell lung cancer that progressed on radiotherapy plus ipilimumab. Some clones in this sample may be carry-over from other donors' samples.

The chain links TRBV10-1 to TRBJ1-2, with 9 positions matching TRBD1. Germline V gene lookup returns CDR1 WNHNN and CDR2 SYGVQD (reference sequence). Trimming at V came to 0 bases and at J to 5 bases, leaving 7 bases not matched to a gene. The CDR3 consists of 16 residues. This CDR3 reads CASSESSPGTGYGYTF. The CDR3 DNA reads TGCGCCAGCAGTGAGTCTAGCCCCGGGACAGGGTATGGCTACACCTTC.

The V and J genes are TRBV28 and TRBJ1-1; no firm D call. This CDR3 is built from 15 residues. Germline V lookup: CDR1 MDHEN, CDR2 SYDVKM. V dropped 7 bases and J dropped 1 base, with 16 bases sitting between them. The CDR3 nucleotides are TGTGCCAGCAATTCGCAACGGGGAGGGAACACTGAAGCTTTCTTT. It is translated as CASNSQRGGNTEAFF. The full variable domain, completed using reference TRBV28 and TRBJ1-1, is DVKVTQSSRYLVKRTGEKVFLECVQDMDHENMFWYRQDPGLGLRLIYFSYDVKMKEKGDIPEGYSVSREKKERFSLILESASTNQTSMYLCASNSQRGGNTEAFFGQGTRLTVV.

This sequence joins TRBV2 and TRBJ1-5; tentatively, D is TRBD1 (6 bases). Trimming removed 5 bases from V and 7 bases from J, with 18 bases in between. The germline V gene has CDR1 SNHLY and CDR2 FYNNEI. The CDR3 runs 15 residues. The CDR3 bases are TGTGCCAGCAGTCCAAACCCGGCAGGGGACCAGCCCCAGCATTTT. Amino acids: CASSPNPAGDQPQHF.

In DNA, the CDR3 is TGTGCCAGCAGTTCCCTGACAGGACCCAATCAGCCCCAGCATTTT. Protein product: CASSSLTGPNQPQHF. This rearrangement joins TRBV27 to TRBJ1-5; tentatively, D is TRBD1 (6 bases). CDR3 size: 15 residues. The germline CDR1 and CDR2 sequences are MNHEY and SMNVEV (reference sequence). Trimming took 4 bases from V and 3 from J, leaving 13 bases between them.

This clone was recorded once. The chain couples TRBV9 to TRBJ1-6; D remains unclear. Trimming left V 3 bases short and J 0 bases short, with 13 bases between. Germline V lookup: CDR1 SGDLS, CDR2 YYNGEE. This CDR3 region has 17 residues. The CDR3 loop is CASSEDPDSSYNSPLHF. DNA of the CDR3: TGTGCCAGCAGCGAGGACCCTGATAGCTCCTATAATTCACCCCTCCACTTT.

The V gene is TRBV5-1, the J gene TRBJ2-1; 11 positions agree with TRBD2. This CDR3 has 15 residues. Germline CDR1 SGHRS, CDR2 YFSETQ. Losses at the gene ends were 3 bases for V and 9 bases for J; bases not matched to a gene: 8. This CDR3 is CASSSNSGGASEQFF. DNA for the CDR3: TGCGCCAGCAGCTCCAATAGCGGGGGGGCCAGTGAGCAGTTCTTC. The entire variable domain, with the rest obtained from reference TRBV5-1 and TRBJ2-1, is as follows: KAGVTQTPRYLIKTRGQQVTLSCSPISGHRSVSWYQQTPGQGLQFLFEYFSETQRNKGNFPGRFSGRQFSNSRSEMNVSTLELGDSALYLCASSSNSGGASEQFFGPGTRLTVL.

The chain carries TRBV18 and TRBJ2-2; tentatively, D is TRBD1 (6 bases). Trimming left V 6 bases short and J 0 bases short, with 11 bases between. CDR1 and CDR2 from the germline V gene are KGHSH and LQKENI. The CDR3 has 15 residues. The DNA for the CDR3 is TGTGCCAGCTCGCACAGGGTCGCGAACACCGGGGAGCTGTTTTTT. Its protein product is CASSHRVANTGELFF.

The chain couples TRBV10-3 to TRBJ2-7, with D uncertain. Germline loops: CDR1 ENHRY, CDR2 SYGVKD. V lost 6 bases and J 3 bases, leaving 9 bases between the germline ends. The CDR3 is 12 amino acids. The CDR3 coding sequence is TGTGCCATCAGCCCCACGAGCTACGAGCAGTACTTC. This encodes CAISPTSYEQYF.

V and J are TRBV9 and TRBJ2-1; tentative D call: TRBD2 (6 bases). There are 17 residues in the CDR3. Germline CDR1 and CDR2: SGDLS and YYNGEE. V was trimmed by 0 bases and J by 2 bases, leaving 15 bases between them. The CDR3 DNA reads TGTGCCAGCAGCGTAGAGGGTCTTAGCGGAACCTACAATGAGCAGTTCTTC. This sequence encodes CASSVEGLSGTYNEQFF.

The chain carries TRBV6-1 and TRBJ2-3; D remains unclear. With 4 bases removed from V and 0 bases from J, the gap between germline ends came to 11 bases. Germline CDR1 reads MNHNS; CDR2 reads SASEGT. This CDR3 spans 15 amino acids. CDR3 nucleotide sequence: TGTGCCAGCAGTGTTAACCCACTTAGCACAGATACGCAGTATTTT. Residues: CASSVNPLSTDTQYF.

This chain uses TRBV7-8 with TRBJ1-5; TRBD1 matches 7 bases. The trim removed 1 base at V and 0 bases at J, leaving 12 bases unmatched. Germline values: CDR1 SGHVS, CDR2 FQNEAQ. The CDR3 length is 19 residues. The CDR3: CASSLDPGQIMSSNQPQHF. The CDR3 nucleotides read TGTGCCAGCAGCTTAGATCCGGGACAGATCATGTCTAGCAATCAGCCCCAGCATTTT.

This sequence joins TRBV19 and TRBJ2-5; TRBD2 is a possible D gene (6 bases). CDR1 is LNHDA and CDR2 is SQIVND in the germline V gene (reference sequence). V was trimmed by 5 bases and J by 4 bases, leaving 14 bases between them. The CDR3 length is 14 residues. CDR3 nucleotides: TGTGCCAGTAGTTATGGCCCCGGGGGAGAGACCCAGTACTTC. It encodes CASSYGPGGETQYF.

This chain links TRBV6-5 with TRBJ2-7, with 7 bases aligning to TRBD1. Germline V gene sequence: CDR1 MNHEY, CDR2 SVGAGI. The CDR3 spans 15 residues. The J segment lost 4 bases and the V segment lost 6 bases, leaving 12 bases of the junction unmatched. CDR3 DNA sequence: TGTGCCAGCAGGGACCGAGGACAGGATGATTACGAGCAGTACTTC. Translation gives CASRDRGQDDYEQYF.

This clone showed up just once. The chain recombines TRBV7-2 with TRBJ2-7; no reliable D call. The V gene lost 5 bases and the J gene lost 4 bases, with 15 bases spanning the gap. This CDR3 is 14 amino acids long. The germline V gene encodes CDR1 SGHTA and CDR2 FQGNSA. The CDR3 DNA reads TGTGCCAGCAGCCTCGAGGCTTTTACTTACGAGCAGTACTTC. This translates into CASSLEAFTYEQYF.

The chain uses TRBV5-1 and TRBJ2-3; D is unclear. CDR1 is SGHRS and CDR2 is YFSETQ in the germline V gene. Deletions cut 0 bases from V and 5 bases from J, with 7 bases between. CDR3 size: 13 residues. The CDR3 DNA reads as TGCGCCAGCAGCTTGGATTCGGAAGATACGCAGTATTTT. It codes for CASSLDSEDTQYF.

This clone was seen a few times. This chain uses TRBV6-4 with TRBJ2-1, with 12 bases that match TRBD2. V dropped 6 bases and J dropped 5; count of bases not matched to a gene: 2. CDR1 is MRHNA, CDR2 SNTAGT, per germline. There are 14 residues in the CDR3. CDR3 DNA sequence: TGTGCCAGCAGCGGACTAGCGGGAAACAATGAGCAGTTCTTC. Translation gives CASSGLAGNNEQFF.

The chain has TRBV7-9 and TRBJ1-1; no definite D call. This CDR3 comprises 15 residues. The ends were cut back, 5 bases at V and 0 bases at J, with 13 bases in the middle. CDR1 is SEHNR, CDR2 FQNEAQ, per germline (reference sequence). The DNA for the CDR3 is TGTGCCAGCAGCACCCACAATTTGATGAACACTGAAGCTTTCTTT. Translated: CASSTHNLMNTEAFF.

The chain links TRBV28 to TRBJ2-7; TRBD1 aligns across 8 bases. The CDR3 has 15 residues. From germline, CDR1 is MDHEN and CDR2 SYDVKM. With 5 bases clipped from V and 2 bases from J, the junction kept 8 bases outside the gene matches. The CDR3 nucleotides read TGTGCCAGCAGTACTCCGGGACAGGCGGCCTACGAGCAGTACTTC. This translates into CASSTPGQAAYEQYF.

The chain couples TRBV18 to TRBJ1-1, with 8 bases identical to TRBD1. CDR1 KGHSH and CDR2 LQKENI come from the germline V gene. V gave up 5 bases and J gave up 3 bases; unmatched junction bases: 5. The CDR3 is made up of 14 amino acids. The DNA of the CDR3 is TGTGCCAGCTCATCAACAGGGGGGCACACTGAAGCTTTCTTT. Its protein is CASSSTGGHTEAFF.

The rearrangement joins TRBV9 to TRBJ2-3; no definite D call. The CDR3 is 13 residues long. Germline CDR1 reads SGDLS; CDR2 reads YYNGEE. V lost 1 base and J lost 2, with 5 bases in between. Here the CDR3 DNA reads TGTGCCAGCAGCGTATTCATCACAGATACGCAGTATTTT. This translates into CASSVFITDTQYF.

Only one count was recorded for this clone. The chain combines TRBV28 with TRBJ2-3; TRBD2 matches at 11 bases. From germline, CDR1 is MDHEN and CDR2 SYDVKM. The CDR3 contains 14 residues. V lost 6 bases to trimming and J lost 1 base; unmatched junction nucleotides: 0. The CDR3 region is CASRLAGGTDTQYF. The CDR3 DNA reads TGTGCCAGCAGACTAGCGGGGGGCACAGATACGCAGTATTTT.

The chain links TRBV6-5 to TRBJ1-5, with 8 bases aligning to TRBD1. The CDR3 is 14 amino acids. V dropped 6 bases and J dropped 14; count of bases not matched to a gene: 15. The germline V gene encodes CDR1 MNHEY and CDR2 SVGAGI. The CDR3 spells CASSRGQGIARKHF. CDR3 nucleotides: TGTGCCAGCAGCCGTGGACAGGGAATCGCCCGCAAGCATTTT.

CDR3 in amino acids: CASSVVLGDGYTF. In nucleotides, the CDR3 is TGTGCCAGCAGCGTAGTCCTAGGGGATGGCTACACCTTC. This chain uses TRBV9 with TRBJ1-2, with a tentative D call TRBD1 (5 bases). The CDR3 is 13 residues long. CDR1 is SGDLS, CDR2 YYNGEE, per germline. Trimming removed 0 bases at V and 6 bases at J, with 9 bases between.

This chain uses TRBV30 with TRBJ1-6; no clear D gene. Per the germline V gene, CDR1 is GTSNPN and CDR2 is SVGIG (reference sequence). The CDR3 has 13 amino acids. Trimming removed 3 bases from V and 9 bases from J, with 12 bases in between. The CDR3 here is CAWSPVFRSPLHF. The CDR3 DNA is TGTGCCTGGAGCCCCGTTTTTCGTTCACCCCTCCACTTT.